This TCR beta chain was sequenced for a study of immune reconstitution after stem cell transplant in scleroderma (TCRdb year 2017). This clonotype was counted between two and nine times. This clone's antigen is unknown. The input lacks base qualities; no much larger clone sits a single base away. The library was obtained by RT-PCR. Sequencing relied on an Illumina MiSeq. TCRdb reanalyzed the raw reads on its own, using fastp at Q25 for trimming and MiXCR for clone calling, and kept in-frame beta chains. Records with the same CDR3 protein are collapsed into one entry carrying the most frequent genes and DNA. The sample table records some 1,500 distinct CDR3 sequences; under 8% of these occur just once. The top ten constitute roughly 23% of the sample. This specimen was taken before or after autologous hematopoietic stem cell transplantation (not recorded which). The sequence was collected from a male donor with systemic sclerosis.

The sequence in DNA is TGCGCCAGCAGCTTAAATAGCGGTGGAGTCGGTACGCAGTATTTT. Protein translation: CASSLNSGGVGTQYF. The rearrangement joined TRBV5-1 to TRBJ2-3, with TRBD2 perhaps the D gene, on 6 matching bases. V and J are truncated by 2 bases and 8 bases respectively, leaving an intervening sequence of 18 bases. Its CDR3 holds 15 amino acids, cysteine through phenylalanine. The only DNA kept is the CDR3, 45 bases in frame from the first base. According to the germline V gene, CDR1 reads SGHRS and CDR2 reads YFSETQ.